What follows are 12 T cell receptor beta chains derived from one specimen sequenced in a study of breast tumors, draining lymph nodes, adjacent tissues. From the multiplex PCR reads, TCRdb called clonotypes with MiXCR, one entry per CDR3 protein. The table lists roughly 20,000 distinct CDR3 sequences, 25% to 40% of them singletons. The sequenced sample was breast tumor tissue. The receptors come from a female donor with breast cancer. Some clones in this sample may be carry-over from other donors' samples.

This clonotype was detected ten times or more. This chain's CDR3 is CASTRGLAVETQYF. Here the CDR3 DNA reads TGTGCCAGCACCCGAGGGCTAGCGGTAGAGACCCAGTACTTC. This chain uses TRBV11-3 with TRBJ2-5; 7 bases line up with TRBD2. Trimming took 7 bases from V and 4 from J; bases not matched to a gene: 9. This CDR3 contains 14 residues. CDR1 SGHNT and CDR2 YENEEA come from the germline V gene.

The rearrangement uses TRBV20-1 and TRBJ2-7; TRBD1 or TRBD2 may be the D gene (5 bases each). Germline CDR1 and CDR2: DFQATT and SNEGSKA (reference sequence). CDR3 length: 16 amino acids. V lost 4 bases and J 5 bases, leaving 24 bases between the germline ends. The CDR3 here is CSAIGTNRGVLHEQYF. CDR3 in DNA: TGCAGTGCTATCGGAACAAATAGGGGAGTTTTACACGAGCAGTACTTC.

This clonotype was detected a few times. The chain employs TRBV4-1 and TRBJ2-4; TRBD2 aligns across 7 bases. V shed 1 base and J 0 bases; nucleotides not matched to a gene: 3. CDR3 size: 16 residues. Germline V lookup: CDR1 MGHRA, CDR2 YSYEKL. The chain's CDR3 is CASSQGGGTAKNIQYF. In DNA form, the CDR3 reads TGCGCCAGCAGCCAAGGGGGGGGGACAGCCAAAAACATTCAGTACTTC.

This clonotype is medium-sized by share. This chain connects TRBV7-2 to TRBJ2-1; D unresolved. The CDR3 covers 12 residues. Per germline, CDR1 SGHTA and CDR2 FQGNSA. V was pared by 3 bases and J by 7 bases, with 7 bases between. The CDR3 DNA follows: TGTGCCAGCAGCTTTTTGGGGAATGAGCAGTTCTTC. Residues: CASSFLGNEQFF.

This clonotype appeared many times. The rearrangement uses TRBV20-1 and TRBJ2-1; D call uncertain. V was trimmed by 6 bases and J by 2 bases, leaving 14 bases between them. The germline CDR1 and CDR2 sequences are DFQATT and SNEGSKA (reference sequence). The CDR3 extends over 14 amino acids. CDR3 in DNA: TGCAGTGCCAACCAAGCGCGAACCTACAATGAGCAGTTCTTC. Amino acids: CSANQARTYNEQFF.

This clonotype has ten or more counts. The chain joins TRBV18 to TRBJ1-4; a possible D gene is TRBD1 (6 bases). Germline CDR1 and CDR2: KGHSH and LQKENI. V lost 3 bases and J lost 1, with 6 bases in between. The CDR3 runs 14 residues. CDR3 sequence reads: CASSPGQTNEKLFF. The CDR3 DNA is TGTGCCAGCTCACCGGGACAAACTAATGAAAAACTGTTTTTT.

The table lists this clonotype with many counts. This chain links TRBV6-2 or TRBV6-3 with TRBJ2-3; no firm D call. This CDR3 is 14 amino acids long. The V gene lost 2 bases and the J gene lost 4 bases, with 10 bases spanning the gap. The V gene's germline CDR1 is MNHEY and CDR2 SVGEGT. The CDR3 sequence is CASSYTHGADTQYF. CDR3 DNA sequence: TGTGCCAGCAGTTACACGCATGGAGCAGATACGCAGTATTTT.

The chain has TRBV4-3 and TRBJ1-1, with D unresolved. The germline V gene has CDR1 LGHNA and CDR2 YSLEER. V lost 0 bases, J lost 8 bases, and 13 bases lay in between. The CDR3 contains 14 residues. The CDR3 is CASSQEGFKPEAFF. The CDR3 DNA follows: TGCGCCAGCAGCCAAGAGGGTTTCAAGCCGGAAGCTTTCTTT.

This clonotype was counted ten times or more. V usage is TRBV7-2 and J usage is TRBJ2-3; D may correspond to TRBD1 or TRBD2 (5 bases each). Germline-derived CDR1 and CDR2 are SGHTA and FQGNSA. V shed 5 bases and J shed 2 bases, with 8 bases lying between them. The CDR3 length is 13 residues. The CDR3 is CASSPGPTDTQYF. The CDR3 DNA reads as TGTGCCAGCAGCCCGGGGCCCACAGATACGCAGTATTTT.

This clonotype came up many times. The CDR3 DNA follows: TGTGCCAGCAGCTTAGATGGACTAGCCGTCACAGATACGCAGTATTTT. Translating it yields CASSLDGLAVTDTQYF. The chain joins TRBV11-3 to TRBJ2-3, with 8 bases identical to TRBD2. The CDR3 sequence is 16 residues long. Germline loops: CDR1 SGHNT, CDR2 YENEEA. V was clipped by 0 bases and J by 2 bases; unmatched bases: 4.

This clonotype was seen many times. This chain connects TRBV9 to TRBJ2-3, with 8 bases aligning to TRBD2. CDR1 is SGDLS and CDR2 is YYNGEE in the germline V gene. Losses at the gene ends were 0 bases for V and 1 base for J; bases not matched to a gene: 1. CDR3 length: 15 residues. The DNA of the CDR3 is TGTGCCAGCAGCGTAGAAGCGGGAGGCACAGATACGCAGTATTTT. Protein sequence: CASSVEAGGTDTQYF.

The chain combines TRBV11-2 with TRBJ2-5, with 7 bases that match TRBD2. The V gene's germline CDR1 is SGHAT and CDR2 FQNNGV. J was trimmed by 4 bases and V by 1 base; bases with no gene match: 3. CDR3 length equals 14 residues. In nucleotides, the CDR3 is TGTGCCAGCAGCTTAGGGCTAGCGGTAGAGACCCAGTACTTC. Protein sequence: CASSLGLAVETQYF.